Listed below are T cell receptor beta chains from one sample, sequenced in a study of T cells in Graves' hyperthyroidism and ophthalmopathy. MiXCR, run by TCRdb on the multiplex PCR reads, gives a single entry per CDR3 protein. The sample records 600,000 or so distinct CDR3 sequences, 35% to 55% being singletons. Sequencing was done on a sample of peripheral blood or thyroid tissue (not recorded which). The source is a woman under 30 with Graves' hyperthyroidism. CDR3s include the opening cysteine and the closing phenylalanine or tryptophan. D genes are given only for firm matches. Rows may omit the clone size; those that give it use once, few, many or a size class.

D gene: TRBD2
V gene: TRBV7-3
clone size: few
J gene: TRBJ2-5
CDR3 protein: CASSIGGSGRAGETQYF
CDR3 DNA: TGCGCCAGCAGCATCGGAGGTAGCGGGAGGGCCGGTGAGACCCAGTACTTC

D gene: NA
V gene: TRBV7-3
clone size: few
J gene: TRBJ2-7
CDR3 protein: CASSLRHREDDEQYF
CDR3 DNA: TGTGCCAGCAGCTTACGGCACAGGGAGGACGACGAGCAGTACTTC

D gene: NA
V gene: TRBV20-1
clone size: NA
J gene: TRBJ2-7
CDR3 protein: CSAREASIGEQYF
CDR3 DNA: TGCAGTGCTAGAGAGGCTAGCATCGGAGAGCAGTACTTC

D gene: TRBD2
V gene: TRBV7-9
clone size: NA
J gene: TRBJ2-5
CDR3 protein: CASSPMTSGRETQYF
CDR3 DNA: TGTGCCAGCAGCCCAATGACTAGCGGGAGAGAGACCCAGTACTTC

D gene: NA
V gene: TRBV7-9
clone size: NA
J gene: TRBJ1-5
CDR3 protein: CASSLNLGEPQHF
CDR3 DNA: TGTGCCAGCAGCTTAAACCTTGGAGAGCCCCAGCATTTT

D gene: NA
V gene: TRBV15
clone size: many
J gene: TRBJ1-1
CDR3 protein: CATSRDKQGGSTEAFF
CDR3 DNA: TGTGCCACCAGCAGAGACAAACAGGGAGGTAGCACTGAAGCTTTCTTT

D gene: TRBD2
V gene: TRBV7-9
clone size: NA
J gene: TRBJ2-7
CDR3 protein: CASSPTSGVAYEQYF
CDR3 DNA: TGTGCCAGCAGCCCAACTAGCGGGGTGGCCTACGAGCAGTACTTC

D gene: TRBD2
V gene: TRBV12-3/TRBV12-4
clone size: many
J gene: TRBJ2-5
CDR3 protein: CASRRTSQETQYF
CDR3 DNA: TGTGCCAGCAGAAGGACTAGCCAAGAGACCCAGTACTTC

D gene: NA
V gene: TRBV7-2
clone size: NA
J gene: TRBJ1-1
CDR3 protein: CASSAPPVGGFTEAFF
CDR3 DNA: TGTGCCAGCAGCGCCCCCCCGGTCGGCGGATTCACTGAAGCTTTCTTT

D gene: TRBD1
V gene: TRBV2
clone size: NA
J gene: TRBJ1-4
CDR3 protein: CASRPQGGMNEKLFF
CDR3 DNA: TGTGCCAGCAGGCCCCAGGGGGGGATGAATGAAAAACTGTTTTTT

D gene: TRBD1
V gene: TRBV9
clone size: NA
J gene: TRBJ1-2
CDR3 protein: CASSVGDRERYGYTF
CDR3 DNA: TGTGCCAGCAGCGTAGGGGACAGGGAACGGTATGGCTACACCTTC

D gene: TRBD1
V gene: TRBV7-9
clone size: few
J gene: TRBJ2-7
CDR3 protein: CASSLRGQISYEQYF
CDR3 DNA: TGTGCCAGCAGCTTAAGGGGACAGATCTCCTACGAGCAGTACTTC

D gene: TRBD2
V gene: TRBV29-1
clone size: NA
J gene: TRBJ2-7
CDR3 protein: CSVEGGLAGTFYEQYF
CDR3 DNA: TGCAGCGTTGAAGGAGGACTAGCGGGAACTTTCTACGAGCAGTACTTC

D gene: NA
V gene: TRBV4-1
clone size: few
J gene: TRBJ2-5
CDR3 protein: CASSQEGQETQYF
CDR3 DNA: TGCGCCAGCAGCCAAGAAGGACAAGAGACCCAGTACTTC

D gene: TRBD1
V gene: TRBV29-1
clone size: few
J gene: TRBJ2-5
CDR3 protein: CSILTGGETQYF
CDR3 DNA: TGCAGCATCCTGACAGGGGGAGAGACCCAGTACTTC

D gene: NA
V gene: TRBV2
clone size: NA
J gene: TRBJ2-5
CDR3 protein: CASSYIGGETQYF
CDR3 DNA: TGTGCCAGCAGTTACATTGGGGGAGAGACCCAGTACTTC

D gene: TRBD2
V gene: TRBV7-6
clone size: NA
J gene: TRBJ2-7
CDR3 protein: CASSLEAGGAYEQYF
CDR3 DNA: TGTGCCAGCAGCTTAGAAGCGGGAGGGGCCTACGAGCAGTACTTC

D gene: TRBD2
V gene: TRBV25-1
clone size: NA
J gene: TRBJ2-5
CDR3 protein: CASSALRLAGVGETQYF
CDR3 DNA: TGTGCCAGCAGTGCATTAAGGCTAGCGGGCGTGGGAGAGACCCAGTACTTC

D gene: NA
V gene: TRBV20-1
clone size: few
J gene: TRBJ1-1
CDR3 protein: CSAPGVGTEAFF
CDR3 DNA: TGCAGTGCTCCCGGCGTTGGGACTGAAGCTTTCTTT

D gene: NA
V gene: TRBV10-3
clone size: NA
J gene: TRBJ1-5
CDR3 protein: CAIRVAPADTQHF
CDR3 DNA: TGTGCCATCAGGGTTGCTCCGGCAGATACGCAGCATTTT

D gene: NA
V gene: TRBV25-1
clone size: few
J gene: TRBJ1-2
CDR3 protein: CARGGGHFPSNYGYTF
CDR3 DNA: TGTGCCAGGGGAGGGGGACATTTCCCCTCTAACTATGGCTACACCTTC

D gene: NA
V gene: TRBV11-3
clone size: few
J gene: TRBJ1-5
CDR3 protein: CASSLDMNSLQHF
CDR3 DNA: TGTGCCAGCAGCTTAGATATGAACAGTCTTCAGCATTTT

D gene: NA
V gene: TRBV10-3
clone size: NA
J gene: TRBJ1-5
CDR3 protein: CAISRARDQPQHF
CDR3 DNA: TGTGCCATCAGTAGGGCTAGAGATCAGCCCCAGCATTTT

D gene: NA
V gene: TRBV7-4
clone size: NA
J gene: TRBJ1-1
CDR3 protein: CASSSHSGPNREAFF
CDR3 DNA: TGTGCCAGCAGCTCACATTCGGGACCGAACCGCGAAGCTTTCTTT

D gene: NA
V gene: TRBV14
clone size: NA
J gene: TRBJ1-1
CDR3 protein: CASSQEGGSYGAFF
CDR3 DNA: TGTGCCAGCAGCCAAGAAGGGGGGTCTTATGGAGCTTTCTTT

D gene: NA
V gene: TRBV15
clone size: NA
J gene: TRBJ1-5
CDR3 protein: CATSRGLANRRVGNQPQHF
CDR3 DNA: TGTGCCACCAGCAGAGGATTGGCGAACAGGAGAGTCGGCAATCAGCCCCAGCATTTT

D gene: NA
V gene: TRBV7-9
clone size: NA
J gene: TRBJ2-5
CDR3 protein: CASSQGDKAETQYF
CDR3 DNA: TGTGCCAGCAGCCAGGGAGACAAGGCGGAGACCCAGTACTTC

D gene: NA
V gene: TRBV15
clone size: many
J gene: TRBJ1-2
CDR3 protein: CATSRVDGDGYTF
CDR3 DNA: TGTGCCACCAGCAGAGTGGACGGAGATGGCTACACCTTC

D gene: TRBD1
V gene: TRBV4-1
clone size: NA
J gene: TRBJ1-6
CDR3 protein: CASSPGEGTGASPLHF
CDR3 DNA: TGCGCCAGCAGCCCAGGGGAAGGGACAGGGGCTTCACCCCTCCACTTT

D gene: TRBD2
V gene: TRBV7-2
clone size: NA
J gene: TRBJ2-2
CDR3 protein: CASSPLAGGNTGELFF
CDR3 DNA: TGTGCCAGCAGCCCTCTAGCGGGAGGAAACACCGGGGAGCTGTTTTTT

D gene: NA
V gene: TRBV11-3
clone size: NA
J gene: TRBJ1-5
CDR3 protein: CASSQAPNRADQPQHF
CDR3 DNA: TGCGCCAGCAGCCAAGCTCCCAACAGGGCTGATCAGCCCCAGCATTTT

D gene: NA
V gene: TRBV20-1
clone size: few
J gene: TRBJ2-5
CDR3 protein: CSAREGAWETQYF
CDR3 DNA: TGCAGTGCTAGAGAGGGGGCCTGGGAGACCCAGTACTTC

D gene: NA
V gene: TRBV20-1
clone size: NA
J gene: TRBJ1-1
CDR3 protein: CSAKGYTEAFF
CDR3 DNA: TGCAGTGCTAAGGGTTACACTGAAGCTTTCTTT

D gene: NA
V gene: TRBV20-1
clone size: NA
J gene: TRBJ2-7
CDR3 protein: CSASGLGDYEQYF
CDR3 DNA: TGCAGTGCTAGCGGGCTGGGTGACTACGAGCAGTACTTC

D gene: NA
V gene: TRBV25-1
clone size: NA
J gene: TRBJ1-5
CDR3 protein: CAWSVHINQPQHF
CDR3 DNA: TGTGCCTGGAGTGTGCACATTAATCAGCCCCAGCATTTT

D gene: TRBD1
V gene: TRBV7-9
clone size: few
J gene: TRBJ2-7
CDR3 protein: CASSLRTGNYEQYF
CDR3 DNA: TGTGCCAGCAGCTTACGGACAGGGAACTACGAGCAGTACTTC

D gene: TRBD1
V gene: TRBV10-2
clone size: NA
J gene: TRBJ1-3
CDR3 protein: CASINPTGSGNTIYF
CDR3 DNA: TGCGCCAGCATTAATCCGACAGGGAGTGGAAACACCATATATTTT

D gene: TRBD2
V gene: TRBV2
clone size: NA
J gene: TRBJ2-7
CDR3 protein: CASSDQSGSLHEQYF
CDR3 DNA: TGTGCCAGCAGTGATCAGAGCGGGAGTCTCCACGAGCAGTACTTC

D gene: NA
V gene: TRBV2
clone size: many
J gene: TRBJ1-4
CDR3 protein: CASSRTSRGGEKLFF
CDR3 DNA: TGTGCCAGCAGTCGGACGTCCAGGGGAGGGGAAAAACTGTTTTTT

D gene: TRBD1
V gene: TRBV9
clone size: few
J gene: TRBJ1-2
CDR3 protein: CASSPDRGGGYTF
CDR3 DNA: TGTGCCAGCAGCCCGGACAGGGGAGGTGGCTACACCTTC

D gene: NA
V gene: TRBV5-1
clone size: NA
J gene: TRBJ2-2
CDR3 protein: CASWGPTGELFF
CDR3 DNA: TGCGCCAGCTGGGGGCCAACCGGGGAGCTGTTTTTT

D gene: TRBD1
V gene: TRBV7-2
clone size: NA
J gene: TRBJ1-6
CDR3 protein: CASSFIGDRHSPLHF
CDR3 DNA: TGTGCCAGCAGCTTCATCGGGGACAGGCATTCACCCCTCCACTTT

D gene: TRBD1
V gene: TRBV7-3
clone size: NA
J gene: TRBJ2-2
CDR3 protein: CASSKNRGRTGELFF
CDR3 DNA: TGTGCCAGCAGCAAAAACAGGGGGCGGACCGGGGAGCTGTTTTTT

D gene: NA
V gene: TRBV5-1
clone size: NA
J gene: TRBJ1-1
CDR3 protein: CASSLVAGEHTEAFF
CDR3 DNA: TGCGCCAGCAGCTTGGTGGCAGGGGAACACACTGAAGCTTTCTTT

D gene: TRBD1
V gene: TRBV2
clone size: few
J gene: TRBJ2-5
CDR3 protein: CASSFPPGTDHQETQYF
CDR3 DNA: TGTGCCAGCAGTTTCCCTCCCGGGACAGACCACCAAGAGACCCAGTACTTC

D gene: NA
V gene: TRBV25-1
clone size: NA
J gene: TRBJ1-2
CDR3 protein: CASVERQETNYGYTF
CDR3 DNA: TGTGCCAGCGTTGAGCGTCAGGAAACTAACTATGGCTATACCTTC

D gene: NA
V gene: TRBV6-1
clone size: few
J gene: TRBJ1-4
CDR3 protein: CASKMGGEKLFF
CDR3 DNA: TGTGCCAGCAAAATGGGCGGTGAAAAACTGTTTTTT

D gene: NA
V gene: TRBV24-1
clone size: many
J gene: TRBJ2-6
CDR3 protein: CATSDPDSSGANVLTF
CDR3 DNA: TGTGCCACCAGTGATCCGGACAGCTCAGGGGCCAACGTCCTGACTTTC

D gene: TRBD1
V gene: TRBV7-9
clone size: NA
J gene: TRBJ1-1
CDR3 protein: CASSLSGQWGQGLNTEAFF
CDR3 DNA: TGTGCCAGCAGCTTAAGTGGGCAGTGGGGACAGGGCTTGAACACTGAAGCTTTCTTT

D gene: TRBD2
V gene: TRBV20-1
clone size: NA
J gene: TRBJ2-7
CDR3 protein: CSAPGTSGFYEQYF
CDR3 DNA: TGCAGTGCCCCCGGGACTAGCGGCTTCTACGAGCAGTACTTC

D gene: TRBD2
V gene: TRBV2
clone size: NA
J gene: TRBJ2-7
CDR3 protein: CASSPAIATSGNLYEQYF
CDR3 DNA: TGTGCCAGCAGCCCTGCTATAGCTACTAGCGGGAATCTCTACGAGCAGTACTTC

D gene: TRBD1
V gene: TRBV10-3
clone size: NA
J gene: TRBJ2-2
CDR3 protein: CAITEGTGDTGELFF
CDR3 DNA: TGTGCCATCACCGAAGGGACAGGAGACACCGGGGAGCTGTTTTTT

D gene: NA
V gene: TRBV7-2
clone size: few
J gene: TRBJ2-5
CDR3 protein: CASSARDTETQYF
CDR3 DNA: TGTGCCAGCAGTGCCCGGGACACTGAGACCCAGTACTTC

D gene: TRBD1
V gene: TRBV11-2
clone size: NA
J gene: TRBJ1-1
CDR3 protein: CGSSPGTADEAFF
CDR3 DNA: TGTGGCAGCTCCCCCGGGACAGCAGATGAAGCTTTCTTT

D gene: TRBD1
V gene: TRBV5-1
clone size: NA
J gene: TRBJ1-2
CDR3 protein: CASSPLQGARRRYGYTF
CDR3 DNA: TGCGCCAGCAGCCCCCTGCAGGGGGCAAGAAGACGCTATGGCTACACCTTC